This TCR beta chain was identified in a study of cytomegalovirus exposure and HLA in healthy donors. The study, taken as a whole, reports: Cytomegalovirus status was reportedly diagnosed by the classifier with high sensitivity and specificity. According to a subsequent analysis, TCR clusters from the first cohort were inclined to appear together in the roughly 120 validation repertoires. Among TCR sequences, most were rare, though some public TCRs appeared in many donors.

With respect to this clone: Its antigen is unknown.

TCRdb's copy holds only in-frame clones and misses some; the assay was immunoSEQ multiplex PCR. This table has 90,000 to 110,000 clones, about 90% appearing once. Sequenced: PBMCs. This receptor was identified in a woman aged 18-30 years in good health and CMV-seronegative.

CDR3 in DNA: TGTGCCAGCACCCCCCCCTCGGGGGGTTCAGCCAAAAACATTCAGTACTTC. Protein sequence: CASTPPSGGSAKNIQYF. The V gene is TRBV28, the J gene TRBJ2-4; 7 bases align to TRBD2. The V gene's germline CDR1 is MDHEN and CDR2 SYDVKM. V lost 7 bases to trimming and J lost 0 bases; unmatched junction nucleotides: 12. The CDR3 is 17 residues long.